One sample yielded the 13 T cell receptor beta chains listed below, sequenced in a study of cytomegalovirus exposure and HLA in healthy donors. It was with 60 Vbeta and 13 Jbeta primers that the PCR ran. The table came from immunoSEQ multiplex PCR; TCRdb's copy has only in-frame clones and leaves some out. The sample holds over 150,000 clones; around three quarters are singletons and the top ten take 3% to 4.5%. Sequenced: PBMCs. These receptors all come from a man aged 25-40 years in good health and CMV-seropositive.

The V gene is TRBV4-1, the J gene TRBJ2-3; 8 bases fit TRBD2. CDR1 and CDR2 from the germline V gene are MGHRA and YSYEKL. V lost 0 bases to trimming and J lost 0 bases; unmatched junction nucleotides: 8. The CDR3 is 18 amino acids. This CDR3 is CASSQDNSGLASTDTQYF. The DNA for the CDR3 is TGCGCCAGCAGCCAAGATAATTCCGGACTAGCAAGCACAGATACGCAGTATTTT.

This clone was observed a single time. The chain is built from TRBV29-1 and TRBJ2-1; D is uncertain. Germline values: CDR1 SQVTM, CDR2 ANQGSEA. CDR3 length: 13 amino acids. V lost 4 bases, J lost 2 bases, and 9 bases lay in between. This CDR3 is CSVVTATYNEQFF. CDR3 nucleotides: TGCAGCGTTGTTACAGCTACCTACAATGAGCAGTTCTTC.

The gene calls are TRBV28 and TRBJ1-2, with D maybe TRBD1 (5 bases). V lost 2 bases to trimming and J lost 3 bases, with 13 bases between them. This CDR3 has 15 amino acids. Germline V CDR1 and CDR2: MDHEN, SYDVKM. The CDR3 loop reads CASSLRGGSYYGYTF. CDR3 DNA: TGTGCCAGCAGTTTACGGGGGGGGAGTTACTATGGCTACACCTTC.

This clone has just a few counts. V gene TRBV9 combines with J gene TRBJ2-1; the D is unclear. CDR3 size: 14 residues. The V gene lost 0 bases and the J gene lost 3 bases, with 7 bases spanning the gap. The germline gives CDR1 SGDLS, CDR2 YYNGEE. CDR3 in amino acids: CASSVGGGYNEQFF. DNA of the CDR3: TGTGCCAGCAGCGTAGGTGGCGGCTACAATGAGCAGTTCTTC.

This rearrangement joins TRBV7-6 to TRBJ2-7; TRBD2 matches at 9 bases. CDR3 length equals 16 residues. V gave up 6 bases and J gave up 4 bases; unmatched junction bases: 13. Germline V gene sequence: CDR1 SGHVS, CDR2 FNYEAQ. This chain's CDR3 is CASRRTSDQRDYEQYF. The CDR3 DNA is TGTGCCAGCAGGCGGACTAGCGATCAGAGGGATTACGAGCAGTACTTC. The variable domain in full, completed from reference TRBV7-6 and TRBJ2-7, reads GAGVSQSPRYKVTKRGQDVALRCDPISGHVSLYWYRQALGQGPEFLTYFNYEAQQDKSGLPNDRFSAERPEGSISTLTIQRTEQRDSAMYRCASRRTSDQRDYEQYFGPGTRLTVT.

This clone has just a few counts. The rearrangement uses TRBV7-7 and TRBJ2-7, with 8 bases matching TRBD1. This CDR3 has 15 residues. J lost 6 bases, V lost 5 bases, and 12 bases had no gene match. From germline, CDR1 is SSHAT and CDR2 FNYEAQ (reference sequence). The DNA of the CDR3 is TGTGCCAGCAGCCCGTCGACAGGGGTAAGCGGCGAGCAGTACTTC. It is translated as CASSPSTGVSGEQYF.

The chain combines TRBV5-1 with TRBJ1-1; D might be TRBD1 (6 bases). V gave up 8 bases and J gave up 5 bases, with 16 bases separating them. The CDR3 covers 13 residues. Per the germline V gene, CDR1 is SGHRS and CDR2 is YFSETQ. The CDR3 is CARGAGLRTEAFF. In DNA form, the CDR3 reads TGCGCCAGGGGGGCCGGGCTGAGGACTGAAGCTTTCTTT.

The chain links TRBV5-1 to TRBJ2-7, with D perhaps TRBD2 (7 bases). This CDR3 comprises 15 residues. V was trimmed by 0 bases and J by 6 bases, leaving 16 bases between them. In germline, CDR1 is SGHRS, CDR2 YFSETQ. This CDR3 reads CASSLVAGAQAEQYF. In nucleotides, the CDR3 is TGCGCCAGCAGCTTGGTGGCGGGGGCCCAGGCCGAGCAGTACTTC. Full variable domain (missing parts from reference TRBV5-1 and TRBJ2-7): KAGVTQTPRYLIKTRGQQVTLSCSPISGHRSVSWYQQTPGQGLQFLFEYFSETQRNKGNFPGRFSGRQFSNSRSEMNVSTLELGDSALYLCASSLVAGAQAEQYFGPGTRLTVT.

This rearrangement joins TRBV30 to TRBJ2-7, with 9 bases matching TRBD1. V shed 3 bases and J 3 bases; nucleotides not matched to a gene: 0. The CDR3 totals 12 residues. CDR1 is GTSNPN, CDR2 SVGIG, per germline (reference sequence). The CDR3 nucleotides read TGTGCCTGGAGGGACAGGGGCTACGAGCAGTACTTC. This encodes CAWRDRGYEQYF.

This CDR3 is CASSRTYNEKLFF. Written as DNA, the CDR3 is TGTGCCAGCAGTCGGACATATAATGAAAAACTGTTTTTT. This sequence joins TRBV6-1 and TRBJ1-4, with D possibly being TRBD1 (5 bases). The CDR3 length is 13 residues. Germline V gene sequence: CDR1 MNHNS, CDR2 SASEGT. Trimming stripped 5 bases from V and 4 bases from J, with 8 bases between.

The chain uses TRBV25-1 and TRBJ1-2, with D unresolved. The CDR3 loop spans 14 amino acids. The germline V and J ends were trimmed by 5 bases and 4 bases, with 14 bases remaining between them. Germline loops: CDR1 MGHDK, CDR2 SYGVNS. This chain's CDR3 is CASSPRATGYGYTF. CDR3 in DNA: TGTGCCAGCAGTCCGCGGGCCACTGGCTATGGCTACACCTTC.

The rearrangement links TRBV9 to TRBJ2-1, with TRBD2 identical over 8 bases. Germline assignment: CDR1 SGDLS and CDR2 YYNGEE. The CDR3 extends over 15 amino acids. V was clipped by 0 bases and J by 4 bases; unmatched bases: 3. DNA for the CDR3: TGTGCCAGCAGCGTAGGCGGGGGGCAGTACAATGAGCAGTTCTTC. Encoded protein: CASSVGGGQYNEQFF.

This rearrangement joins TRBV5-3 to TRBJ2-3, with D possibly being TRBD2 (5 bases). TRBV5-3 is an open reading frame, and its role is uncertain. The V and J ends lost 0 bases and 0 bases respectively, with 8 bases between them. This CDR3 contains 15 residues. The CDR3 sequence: CARSLGGYSTDTQYF. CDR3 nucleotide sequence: TGTGCCAGAAGCTTGGGCGGGTACAGCACAGATACGCAGTATTTT.